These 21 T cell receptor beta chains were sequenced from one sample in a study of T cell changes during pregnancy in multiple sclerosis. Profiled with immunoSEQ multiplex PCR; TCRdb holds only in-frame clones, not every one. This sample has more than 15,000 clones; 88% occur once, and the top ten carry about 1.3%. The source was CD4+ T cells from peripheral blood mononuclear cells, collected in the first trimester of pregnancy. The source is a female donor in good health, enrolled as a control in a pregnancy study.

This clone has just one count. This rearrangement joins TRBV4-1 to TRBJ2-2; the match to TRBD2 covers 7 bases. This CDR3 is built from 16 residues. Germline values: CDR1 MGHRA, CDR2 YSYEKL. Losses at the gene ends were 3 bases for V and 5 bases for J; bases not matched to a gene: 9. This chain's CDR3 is CASSHGGGRGTGELFF. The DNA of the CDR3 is TGCGCCAGCAGCCATGGAGGCGGGAGAGGAACCGGGGAGCTGTTTTTT.

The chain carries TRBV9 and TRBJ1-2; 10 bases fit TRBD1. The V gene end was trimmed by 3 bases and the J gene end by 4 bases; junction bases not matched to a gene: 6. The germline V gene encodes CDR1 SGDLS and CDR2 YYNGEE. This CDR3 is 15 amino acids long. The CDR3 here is CASSGTGGSSYGYTF. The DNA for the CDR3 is TGTGCCAGCAGCGGGACAGGGGGTTCTAGCTATGGCTACACCTTC.

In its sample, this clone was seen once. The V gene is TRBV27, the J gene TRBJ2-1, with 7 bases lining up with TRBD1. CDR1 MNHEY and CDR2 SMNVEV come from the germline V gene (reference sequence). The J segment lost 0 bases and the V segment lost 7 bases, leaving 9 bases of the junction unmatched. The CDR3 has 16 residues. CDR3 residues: CASTTRRDSSYNEQFF. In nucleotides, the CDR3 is TGTGCCAGCACTACTCGAAGGGACAGCTCCTACAATGAGCAGTTCTTC.

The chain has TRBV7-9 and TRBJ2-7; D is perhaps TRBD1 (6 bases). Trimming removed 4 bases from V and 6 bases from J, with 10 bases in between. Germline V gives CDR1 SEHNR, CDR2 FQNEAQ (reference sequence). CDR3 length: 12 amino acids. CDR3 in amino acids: CASSSTGFEQYF. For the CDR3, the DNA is TGTGCCAGCAGCTCAACAGGGTTCGAGCAGTACTTC.

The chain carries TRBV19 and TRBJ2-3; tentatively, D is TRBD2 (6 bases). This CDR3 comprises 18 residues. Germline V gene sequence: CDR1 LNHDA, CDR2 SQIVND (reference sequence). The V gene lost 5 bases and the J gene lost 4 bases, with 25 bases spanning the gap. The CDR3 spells CASSPPPLLAVGPDTQYF. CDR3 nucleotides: TGTGCCAGTAGTCCCCCCCCGCTTTTAGCGGTGGGTCCAGATACGCAGTATTTT.

CDR3 loop: CASSSSGSGARDTQYF. CDR3 in DNA: TGTGCCAGCAGCTCCTCCGGGAGCGGAGCAAGGGATACGCAGTATTTT. This chain uses TRBV7-2 with TRBJ2-3, with D possibly being TRBD2 (6 bases). Germline values: CDR1 SGHTA, CDR2 FQGNSA. This CDR3 contains 16 residues. Trimming left V 4 bases short and J 6 bases short, with 20 bases between.

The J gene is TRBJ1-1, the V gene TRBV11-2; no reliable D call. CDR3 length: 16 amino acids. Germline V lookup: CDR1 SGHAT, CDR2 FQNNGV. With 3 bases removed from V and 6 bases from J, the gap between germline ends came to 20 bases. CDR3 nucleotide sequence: TGTGCCAGCAGCTTCGGTGTTACGGACTTTTCGCCTGAAGCTTTCTTT. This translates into CASSFGVTDFSPEAFF.

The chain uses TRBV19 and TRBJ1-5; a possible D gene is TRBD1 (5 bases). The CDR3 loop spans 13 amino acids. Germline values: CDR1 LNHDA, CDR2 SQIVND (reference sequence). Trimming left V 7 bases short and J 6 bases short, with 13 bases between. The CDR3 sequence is CASTTGGTQPQHF. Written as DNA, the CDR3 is TGTGCCAGTACCACGGGGGGGACTCAGCCCCAGCATTTT.

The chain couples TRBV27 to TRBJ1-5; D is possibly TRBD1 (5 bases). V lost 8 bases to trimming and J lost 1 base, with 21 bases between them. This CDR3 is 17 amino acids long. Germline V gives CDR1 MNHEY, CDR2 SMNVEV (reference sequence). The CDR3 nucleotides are TGTGCCAGCCATCCTGGAGGGGAGTGGTCGAGCAATCAGCCCCAGCATTTT. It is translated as CASHPGGEWSSNQPQHF.

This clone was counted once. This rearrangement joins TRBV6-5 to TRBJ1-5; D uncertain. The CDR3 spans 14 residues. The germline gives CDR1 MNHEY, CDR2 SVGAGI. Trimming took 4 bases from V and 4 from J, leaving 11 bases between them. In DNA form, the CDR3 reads TGTGCCAGCAGTTCCCTGGCCTCTAATCAGCCCCAGCATTTT. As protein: CASSSLASNQPQHF.

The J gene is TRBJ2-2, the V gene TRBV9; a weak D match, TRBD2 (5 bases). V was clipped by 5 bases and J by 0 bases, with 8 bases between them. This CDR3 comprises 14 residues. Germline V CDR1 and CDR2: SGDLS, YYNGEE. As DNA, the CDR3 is TGTGCCAGCAGGTTTAGCGCGAACACCGGGGAGCTGTTTTTT. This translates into CASRFSANTGELFF.

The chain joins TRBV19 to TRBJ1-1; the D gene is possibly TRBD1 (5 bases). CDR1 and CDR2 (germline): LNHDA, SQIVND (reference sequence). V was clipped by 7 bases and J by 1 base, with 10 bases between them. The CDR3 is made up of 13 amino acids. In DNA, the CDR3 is TGTGCCAGTAATCAGGGCCCGAACACTGAAGCTTTCTTT. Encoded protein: CASNQGPNTEAFF.

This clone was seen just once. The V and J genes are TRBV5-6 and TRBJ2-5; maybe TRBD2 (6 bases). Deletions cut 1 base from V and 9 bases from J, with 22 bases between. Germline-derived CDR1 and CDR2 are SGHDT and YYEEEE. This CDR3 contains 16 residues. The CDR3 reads CASSLTLSVGGTAQYF. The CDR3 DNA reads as TGTGCCAGCAGCTTGACCCTCTCGGTGGGGGGAACGGCCCAGTACTTC.

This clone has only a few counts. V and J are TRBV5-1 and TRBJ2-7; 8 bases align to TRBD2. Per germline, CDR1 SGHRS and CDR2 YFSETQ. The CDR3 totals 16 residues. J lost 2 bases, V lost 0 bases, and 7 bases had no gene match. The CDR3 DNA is TGCGCCAGCAGCTTGGCCCCGGGGGGGGGAGCCTACGAGCAGTACTTC. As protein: CASSLAPGGGAYEQYF. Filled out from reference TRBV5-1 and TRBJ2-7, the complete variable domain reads KAGVTQTPRYLIKTRGQQVTLSCSPISGHRSVSWYQQTPGQGLQFLFEYFSETQRNKGNFPGRFSGRQFSNSRSEMNVSTLELGDSALYLCASSLAPGGGAYEQYFGPGTRLTVT.

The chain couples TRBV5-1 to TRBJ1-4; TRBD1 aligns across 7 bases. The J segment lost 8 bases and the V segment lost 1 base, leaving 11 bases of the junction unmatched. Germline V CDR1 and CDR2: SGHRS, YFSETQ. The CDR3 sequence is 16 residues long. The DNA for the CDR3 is TGCGCCAGCAGCTTGAAAGAACGGACAGGACCCGAAAAACTGTTTTTT. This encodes CASSLKERTGPEKLFF.

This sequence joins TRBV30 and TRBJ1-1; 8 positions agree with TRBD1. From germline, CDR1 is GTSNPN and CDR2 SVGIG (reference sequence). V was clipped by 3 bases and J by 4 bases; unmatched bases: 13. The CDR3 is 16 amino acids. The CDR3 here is CAWRDRDRPECTEAFF. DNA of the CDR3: TGTGCCTGGAGAGACCGGGACAGGCCCGAGTGCACTGAAGCTTTCTTT.

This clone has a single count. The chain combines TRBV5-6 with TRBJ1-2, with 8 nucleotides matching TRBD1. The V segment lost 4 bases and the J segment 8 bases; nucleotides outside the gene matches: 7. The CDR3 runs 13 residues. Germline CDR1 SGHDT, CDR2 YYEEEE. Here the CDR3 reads CASSLYRGAGYTF. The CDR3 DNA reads TGTGCCAGCAGCCTATACAGGGGGGCGGGCTACACCTTC.

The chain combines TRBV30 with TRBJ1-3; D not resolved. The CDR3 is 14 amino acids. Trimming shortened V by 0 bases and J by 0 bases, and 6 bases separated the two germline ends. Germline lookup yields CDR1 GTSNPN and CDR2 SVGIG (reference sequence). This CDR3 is CAWSVGSSGNTIYF. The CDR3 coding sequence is TGTGCCTGGAGTGTAGGGAGCTCTGGAAACACCATATATTTT.

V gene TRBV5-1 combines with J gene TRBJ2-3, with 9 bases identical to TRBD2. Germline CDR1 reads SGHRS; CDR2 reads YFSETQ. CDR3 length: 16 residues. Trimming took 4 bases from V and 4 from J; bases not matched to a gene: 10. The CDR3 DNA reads TGCGCCAGCAGCGTGGGACTAGCTGGGGGACCAGATACGCAGTATTTT. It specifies CASSVGLAGGPDTQYF.

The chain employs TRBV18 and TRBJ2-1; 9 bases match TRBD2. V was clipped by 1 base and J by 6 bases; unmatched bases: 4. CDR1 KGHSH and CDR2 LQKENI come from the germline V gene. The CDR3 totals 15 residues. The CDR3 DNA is TGTGCCAGCTCACCACTAGCGGGAGCTCCCAATGAGCAGTTCTTC. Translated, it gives CASSPLAGAPNEQFF.

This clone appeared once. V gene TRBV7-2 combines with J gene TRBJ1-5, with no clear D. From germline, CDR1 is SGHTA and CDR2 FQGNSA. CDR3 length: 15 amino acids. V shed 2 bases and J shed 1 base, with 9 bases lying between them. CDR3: CASSLSGSSNQPQHF. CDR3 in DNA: TGTGCCAGCAGCTTATCAGGATCCAGCAATCAGCCCCAGCATTTT. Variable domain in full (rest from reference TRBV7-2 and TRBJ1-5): GAGVSQSPSNKVTEKGKDVELRCDPISGHTALYWYRQSLGQGLEFLIYFQGNSAPDKSGLPSDRFSAERTGGSVSTLTIQRTQQEDSAVYLCASSLSGSSNQPQHFGDGTRLSIL.